Listed below are T cell receptor beta chains from one sample, sequenced in a study of OX40 agonist ivuxolimab in advanced cancers. The protocol was immunoSEQ multiplex PCR, while the TCRdb copy is restricted to in-frame clones and leaves out a portion. The repertoire holds 79,000 or so clones, with approximately 85% as singletons. The sequencing here drew on CD4+ or CD8+ T cells sorted from blood, taken in a trial of the OX40 agonist ivuxolimab. These receptors were taken from an adult with an advanced solid tumor such as melanoma, head and neck, liver or kidney cancer. Each CDR3 is given with its conserved first and last residue. D genes are given only for firm matches. Rows give clone size only sometimes, using once, few, many, or a class for an expanded clone.

V,D,size,J,DNA,CDR3
TRBV25-1,NA,few,TRBJ2-7,TGTGCCAGCAGTGAACAGGCCACCGGGGGCTACGAGCAGTACTTC,CASSEQATGGYEQYF
TRBV6-1,TRBD1,once,TRBJ1-2,TGTGCCAGCAGTGATGAAGGACAGGGCCGCGGCTACACCTTC,CASSDEGQGRGYTF
TRBV5-1,NA,NA,TRBJ1-4,TGCGCCAGCAGTCAGGGAGCAACTAATGAAAAACTGTTTTTT,CASSQGATNEKLFF
TRBV9,NA,few,TRBJ1-1,TGTGCCAGCAGCGTAGCGAATGAGGGCACTGAAGCTTTCTTT,CASSVANEGTEAFF
TRBV19,TRBD1,NA,TRBJ1-6,TGTGCCAGTAACACTCCCGGACAGGGGAAGGGGTCACCCCTCCACTTT,CASNTPGQGKGSPLHF
TRBV16,NA,NA,TRBJ1-2,TGTGCCAGCAGCCAAATCCTGGACCGTGGGGATGGCTACACCTTC,CASSQILDRGDGYTF
TRBV7-2,NA,NA,TRBJ2-3,TGTGCCAGCAGCTTAGGGTGGGGCCGGGGCACAGATACGCAGTATTTT,CASSLGWGRGTDTQYF
TRBV19,NA,NA,TRBJ1-1,TGTGCCAGTAGTGGACAGACCAACACTGAAGCTTTCTTT,CASSGQTNTEAFF
TRBV11-2,NA,NA,TRBJ2-7,TGTGCCAGCAGCTTAGTTCTGGCGACCTACGAGCAGTACTTC,CASSLVLATYEQYF
TRBV6-5,TRBD1,NA,TRBJ1-1,TGTGCCAGCAGCCGTCCCGGGACAGGGGACACTGAAGCTTTCTTT,CASSRPGTGDTEAFF
TRBV7-9,NA,NA,TRBJ1-1,TGTGCCAGCAGCCCCGATTGGAACACTGAAGCTTTCTTT,CASSPDWNTEAFF
TRBV5-1,TRBD2,once,TRBJ2-1,TGCGCCAGCAGCTTGGTAGCGGGGGGGAGCTACAATGAGCAGTTCTTC,CASSLVAGGSYNEQFF
TRBV13,NA,NA,TRBJ2-3,TGTGCCAGCACCCAAATTTTGTCCACCACAGATACGCAGTATTTT,CASTQILSTTDTQYF
TRBV5-3,NA,NA,TRBJ2-7,TGTGCCAGAAGGGAGTTGGCTCACCCTACCTACGAGCAGTACTTC,CARRELAHPTYEQYF
TRBV7-9,TRBD1,NA,TRBJ1-2,TGTGCCAGCAGCAGAAGAAGACAGGGTGGGTATGGCTACACCTTC,CASSRRRQGGYGYTF
TRBV11-2,TRBD1,NA,TRBJ1-2,TGTGCCAGCAGTCCAGGGGGCGAGGGCGGCTACACCTTC,CASSPGGEGGYTF
TRBV30,NA,NA,TRBJ2-5,TGTGCCGTAGGTCCACAAGAGACCCAGTACTTC,CAVGPQETQYF
TRBV7-9,TRBD2,NA,TRBJ2-3,TGTGCCAGCAGCGGCTGGGCGGGGGGGCTTTTAGATACGCAGTATTTT,CASSGWAGGLLDTQYF
TRBV30,NA,NA,TRBJ2-7,TGTGCCTGGAGTGTACGGGCAGGACTACCCCTACACTTC,CAWSVRAGLPLHF
TRBV30,NA,NA,TRBJ2-3,TGTGCCTGGAGTGAGGGCAATACGCAGTATTTT,CAWSEGNTQYF
TRBV18,NA,few,TRBJ1-2,TGTGCCAGCTCACCATCAGAGAGCAACTATGGCTACACCTTC,CASSPSESNYGYTF
TRBV30,NA,NA,TRBJ2-1,TGTGCCTCCGGACTCCCGAGCTCCTACAATGAGCAGTTCTTC,CASGLPSSYNEQFF
TRBV7-2,TRBD1,NA,TRBJ1-6,TGTGCCAGCAGCTCGCCACAGGGGGCGCTTTCACCCCTCCACTTT,CASSSPQGALSPLHF
TRBV7-2,TRBD1,once,TRBJ1-2,TGTGCCAGCAGACCGGGACAGACCTTATATGGCTACACCTTC,CASRPGQTLYGYTF
TRBV10-3,NA,NA,TRBJ1-4,TGTGCCATCAGTGAGGGGGGGGCCACTAATGAAAAACTGTTTTTT,CAISEGGATNEKLFF
TRBV7-3,NA,NA,TRBJ2-3,TGTGCCAGCAGCGGGGGTTTTAAAGATACGCAGTATTTT,CASSGGFKDTQYF
TRBV15,NA,NA,TRBJ1-1,TGTGCCACCAGCAGAGTATGGCGGGGCCGTTTTTTCTCCGCCACCCCGAACACTGAAGCTTTCTTT,CATSRVWRGRFFSATPNTEAFF
TRBV6-1,TRBD1,NA,TRBJ1-2,TGTGCCAGCAGTGCTAACAGGGGCGGCTATGGCTACACCTTC,CASSANRGGYGYTF
TRBV18,NA,once,TRBJ2-5,TGTGCCAGCTCACCAGGCGGGGAGACCCAGTACTTC,CASSPGGETQYF